The rows below give T cell receptor beta chains drawn from one sample of a study of blood T cell repertoires in COVID-19. The table came from immunoSEQ multiplex PCR; TCRdb's copy has only in-frame clones and leaves some out. The top ten hold about a tenth of the sample, which has 25,000 to 35,000 clones, 87% seen once. The sample was peripheral blood. These receptors all stem from a human donor in a cohort sampled during active COVID-19. The CDR3 runs from the conserved cysteine through the conserved F or W. The D gene is left open where the match is weak.

cdr3_aa j_call d_call v_call
CASSPGGGYNEQFF TRBJ2-1 TRBD2 TRBV7-7
CASSLRIRYNEQFF TRBJ2-1 NA TRBV7-2
CASSGQNYNEQFF TRBJ2-1 NA TRBV10-1
CASSSDYYPSSYNEQFF TRBJ2-1 NA TRBV7-9
CAWTPGARQSSYNEQFF TRBJ2-1 NA TRBV30
CASSVGGKNIQYF TRBJ2-4 NA TRBV19
CASSQDGPPATGDNYGYTF TRBJ1-2 TRBD1 TRBV3-1/TRBV3-2
CASNGERGGGYTF TRBJ1-2 NA TRBV10-2
CASSSTGVGYTF TRBJ1-2 TRBD1 TRBV6-5
CASSYTGAREAFF TRBJ1-1 TRBD1 TRBV6-5
CASSQFSGVNEKLFF TRBJ1-4 NA TRBV4-1
CASSGTGRGYTF TRBJ1-2 TRBD1 TRBV3-1/TRBV3-2
CASGPRQAYEQYF TRBJ2-7 NA TRBV5-6
CASSLTLDRDGYTF TRBJ1-2 TRBD1 TRBV5-1
CASSPQGNGKKLFF TRBJ1-4 NA TRBV19
CASSWLRGTEAFF TRBJ1-1 NA TRBV5-8
CASGQTYEQYF TRBJ2-7 NA TRBV9
CASSLSLAGGPEGEQFF TRBJ2-1 TRBD2 TRBV18
CASRPTGGGETQYF TRBJ2-5 TRBD2 TRBV2
CASRRTSGGASCNEQFF TRBJ2-1 NA TRBV21-1
CASSLVGTSGGSQETQYF TRBJ2-5 TRBD2 TRBV7-6
CASSSGRGGNQPQHF TRBJ1-5 TRBD1 TRBV19
CASTPRLTGGTEAFF TRBJ1-1 NA TRBV19
CASSQEGLTRETQYF TRBJ2-5 NA TRBV14
CASSPLAGDGPAKNIQYF TRBJ2-4 TRBD2 TRBV7-8
CASSLERGGAYNEQFF TRBJ2-1 NA TRBV11-2
CATSGLTGRGNTIYF TRBJ1-3 NA TRBV24-1
CASSQEGYRDSYNEQFF TRBJ2-1 NA TRBV3-1/TRBV3-2
CASSQAPSPAGAYNEQFF TRBJ2-1 TRBD2 TRBV4-2
CASSLQGGAYEQYF TRBJ2-7 TRBD2 TRBV7-8
CAWSPGGHNEKLFF TRBJ1-4 TRBD1 TRBV30
CASSQVQQGRETQYF TRBJ2-5 TRBD1 TRBV3-1/TRBV3-2
CASREQGANTEAFF TRBJ1-1 TRBD1 TRBV3-1/TRBV3-2
CAISDPNSGLYNEQFF TRBJ2-1 TRBD2 TRBV10-3
CASSDSGSSYGYTF TRBJ1-2 NA TRBV2
CASSLNPQATEAFF TRBJ1-1 NA TRBV7-3
CASSQTGGYGEQFF TRBJ2-1 TRBD1 TRBV16
CASSYSRSQPQHF TRBJ1-5 NA TRBV6-5
CASSFDLTGETQYF TRBJ2-5 NA TRBV5-1
CASSLSETGELFF TRBJ2-2 NA TRBV7-9
CASSLGDLAGGQSETQYF TRBJ2-5 TRBD2 TRBV7-9
CASGTGDGLGGYTF TRBJ1-2 TRBD1 TRBV9
CASRYDFVGTGHQPQHF TRBJ1-5 TRBD1 TRBV5-8
CASNRGGNSPLHF TRBJ1-6 TRBD1 TRBV2
CASSRQAPYEQYF TRBJ2-7 NA TRBV14
CASSLGGGRLDTIYF TRBJ1-3 NA TRBV7-9